These 11 T cell receptor beta chains were sequenced from one sample in a study of CD8+ T cells in alopecia areata. RNA extraction was followed by reverse transcription into cDNA, which acted as the sequencing template. The repertoire was sequenced with immunoSEQ multiplex PCR; TCRdb's copy has only in-frame clones and lacks some. The sample yields some 210,000 clones, over 60% seen once. Treatment here: oral pan-JAK inhibitor, 5-10 mg twice daily. The sequences come from CD4+ T cells sorted from blood, collected at roughly week 45, from a patient treated with tofacitinib. These TCRs come from a human donor with alopecia areata.

The V and J genes are TRBV5-1 and TRBJ2-7; possibly TRBD1 for D (5 bases). The V end lost 4 bases, the J end lost 0 bases, and 14 bases lay between the germline ends. This CDR3 spans 15 amino acids. Germline assignment: CDR1 SGHRS and CDR2 YFSETQ. CDR3 loop: CASSPLQGVSYEQYF. In DNA, the CDR3 is TGCGCCAGCAGCCCCCTGCAGGGCGTCTCCTACGAGCAGTACTTC.

CDR3 loop: CASSQESGLAGGDTQYF. DNA for the CDR3: TGTGCCAGCAGCCAAGAGAGTGGACTAGCGGGGGGAGATACGCAGTATTTT. The rearrangement links TRBV14 to TRBJ2-3; TRBD2 aligns across 14 bases. In germline, CDR1 is SGHDN, CDR2 FVKESK. This CDR3 contains 17 residues. V was pared by 0 bases and J by 5 bases, with 4 bases of the junction left unmatched.

This chain links TRBV30 with TRBJ1-2; D is unresolved. The CDR3 runs 13 residues. Trimming removed 1 base at V and 8 bases at J, with 14 bases between. Germline assignment: CDR1 GTSNPN and CDR2 SVGIG (reference sequence). The CDR3 sequence: CAWSGDLQRGYTF. The CDR3 bases are TGTGCCTGGAGTGGAGATCTCCAGCGGGGCTACACCTTC. Variable domain in full (rest from reference TRBV30 and TRBJ1-2): SQTIHQWPATLVQPVGSPLSLECTVEGTSNPNLYWYRQAAGRGLQLLFYSVGIGQISSEVPQNLSASRPQDRQFILSSKKLLLSDSGFYLCAWSGDLQRGYTFGSGTRLTVV.

The CDR3 nucleotides read TGTGCCTGGAGTGTAAACGGACCCTATGGCTACACCTTC. It specifies CAWSVNGPYGYTF. The V call is TRBV30, the J call TRBJ1-2; D is undetermined. V gave up 0 bases and J gave up 4 bases, with 9 bases separating them. CDR1 is GTSNPN and CDR2 is SVGIG in the germline V gene (reference sequence). The CDR3 runs to 13 residues.

The chain recombines TRBV28 with TRBJ2-1; 7 nucleotides line up with TRBD2. V lost 6 bases, J lost 5 bases, and 10 bases stayed unmatched. This CDR3 spans 15 amino acids. In germline, CDR1 is MDHEN, CDR2 SYDVKM. CDR3: CASSFTRDYHNEQFF. CDR3 nucleotide sequence: TGTGCCAGCAGCTTCACCCGGGACTACCACAATGAGCAGTTCTTC.

The chain recombines TRBV25-1 with TRBJ2-7; tentatively, D is TRBD1 or TRBD2 (7 bases each). Germline V gene data show CDR1 as MGHDK and CDR2 as SYGVNS. The CDR3 runs 14 residues. The V end was cut by 8 bases, the J end by 4 bases, with 18 bases between. In DNA form, the CDR3 reads TGTGCCAGCGCCGGGGGAGGGGGCTTTTACGAGCAGTACTTC. Translated: CASAGGGGFYEQYF.

For the CDR3, the DNA is TGTGCCAGCAGCTCTATAGGCAGAACCCAGGCAGATACGCAGTATTTT. Translating gives CASSSIGRTQADTQYF. The chain employs TRBV7-2 and TRBJ2-3; D remains unclear. Trimming stripped 4 bases from V and 4 bases from J, with 18 bases between. This CDR3 has 16 residues. Germline V gives CDR1 SGHTA, CDR2 FQGNSA.

This chain joins TRBV6-1 and TRBJ1-6; D gene ambiguous. Trimming removed 6 bases at V and 8 bases at J, with 8 bases between. The CDR3 has 12 residues. Germline CDR1 reads MNHNS; CDR2 reads SASEGT. In DNA, the CDR3 is TGTGCCAGCAGACCCGCAGATTCACCCCTCCACTTT. Its protein product is CASRPADSPLHF.

The genes are TRBV2 and TRBJ1-1; 8 bases align to TRBD1. The CDR3 is 16 residues long. Trimming cost V 7 bases and J 2 bases; bases outside gene matches: 12. Germline-derived CDR1 and CDR2 are SNHLY and FYNNEI. In nucleotides, the CDR3 is TGTGCCAGCACCGCCAGCGGGGACAGGTACAACACTGAAGCTTTCTTT. Translation gives CASTASGDRYNTEAFF.

This clone was counted between two and nine times. This chain joins TRBV29-1 and TRBJ1-2, with unresolved D. V gave up 5 bases and J gave up 4 bases, with 8 bases separating them. This CDR3 region has 11 residues. Germline V gives CDR1 SQVTM, CDR2 ANQGSEA. CDR3 in DNA: TGCAGCGTTTTACAGACCTATGGCTACACCTTC. Protein sequence: CSVLQTYGYTF.

Only a few counts were recorded for this clone. The genes are TRBV29-1 and TRBJ1-2, with D unclear. This CDR3 spans 15 amino acids. Trimming pared 0 bases from V and 4 bases from J, leaving 15 bases between. CDR1 and CDR2 (germline): SQVTM, ANQGSEA. CDR3 coding DNA: TGCAGCGTTGAAGATCGACGGAACCCGGGCTATGGCTACACCTTC. Protein sequence: CSVEDRRNPGYGYTF.